This entry lists 5 T cell receptor beta chains sequenced from one sample in a study of shared clonotypes between healthy human individuals. Assay used: immunoSEQ multiplex PCR; TCRdb lists only in-frame clones, some missing. The table shows a few million clones, with approximately 92% occurring only once. The sample was naive CD4+ T cells sorted from blood. Indicated subset: CD45RA+ positively selected. All receptors come from a man aged 18 to 35 in good health.

In regard to this clone: The sample carries other DNA sequences with the same CDR3. V usage is TRBV2 and J usage is TRBJ1-2, with D perhaps TRBD1 (6 bases). V lost 3 bases to trimming and J lost 8 bases, with 10 bases between them. This CDR3 is built from 12 residues. Germline V gene data show CDR1 as SNHLY and CDR2 as FYNNEI. The CDR3 coding sequence is TGTGCCAGCAGTGAGGGGGCAGGAGGCTACACCTTC. Its translation: CASSEGAGGYTF.

The genes are TRBV19 and TRBJ1-5; tentative D call: TRBD1 (5 bases). This CDR3 has 15 amino acids. Germline CDR1 LNHDA, CDR2 SQIVND (reference sequence). Trimming pared 3 bases from V and 3 bases from J, leaving 12 bases between. CDR3 amino acids: CASSIQGVNNQPQHF. The CDR3 nucleotides are TGTGCCAGTAGTATTCAAGGGGTAAACAATCAGCCCCAGCATTTT. Looking up the rest from reference TRBV19 and TRBJ1-5 gives the full variable domain: DGGITQSPKYLFRKEGQNVTLSCEQNLNHDAMYWYRQDPGQGLRLIYYSQIVNDFQKGDIAEGYSVSREKKESFPLTVTSAQKNPTAFYLCASSIQGVNNQPQHFGDGTRLSIL.

Regarding this clone: The sample holds other DNA sequences that translate to the same CDR3. The rearrangement uses TRBV7-2 and TRBJ2-7; tentatively, D is TRBD1 or TRBD2 (5 bases each). Germline CDR1 and CDR2: SGHTA and FQGNSA. The CDR3 sequence is 13 residues long. V was shortened by 4 bases and J by 4 bases, with 11 bases between the two germline ends. As DNA, the CDR3 is TGTGCCAGCAGCTCGCGAGGGGCGTACGAGCAGTACTTC. Its protein is CASSSRGAYEQYF.

The chain is built from TRBV12-1 and TRBJ1-2; the table's D call TRBD1 went unverified against the DNA. TRBV12-1 constitutes a pseudogene. This CDR3 spans 15 amino acids. The CDR3: CASSTATVRSYGYTF. CDR3 sequence (DNA): TGTGCCAGCAGCACCGCGACAGTTAGGTCATATGGCTACACCTTC.

The chain carries TRBV7-2 and TRBJ2-7; D possibly corresponds to TRBD2 (5 bases). V was clipped by 5 bases and J by 2 bases, with 13 bases between them. This CDR3 comprises 14 residues. Per the germline V gene, CDR1 is SGHTA and CDR2 is FQGNSA. In DNA form, the CDR3 reads TGTGCCAGCAGCAATGTGGGAGCTACCTACGAGCAGTACTTC. As protein: CASSNVGATYEQYF.